The next 5 T cell receptor beta chains were all read from a single sample in a study of T cells in Graves' hyperthyroidism and ophthalmopathy. Researchers took RNA transcripts and amplified the TCR beta CDR3 regions from them. The HTBI set primed first-round TCR CDR3 RT-PCR. TCRdb recomputed calls from the multiplex PCR reads with MiXCR, one row per CDR3 protein. This table has about 610,000 distinct CDR3 sequences, approximately 15% appearing once. The sample was blood. These TCRs come from a woman aged 40 to 50 with Graves' ophthalmopathy.

This clonotype has at least ten counts. The V call is TRBV2, the J call TRBJ2-7; no clear D. CDR3 size: 13 residues. Trimming removed 5 bases at V and 0 bases at J, with 8 bases between. Germline assignment: CDR1 SNHLY and CDR2 FYNNEI. CDR3 DNA: TGTGCCAGCAGTTTTTACAGCTCCTACGAGCAGTACTTC. Its protein is CASSFYSSYEQYF.

This clonotype came up many times. V usage is TRBV6-1 and J usage is TRBJ1-2; a possible D gene is TRBD1 (5 bases). The V end was cut by 7 bases, the J end by 2 bases, with 11 bases between. Germline V gene lookup returns CDR1 MNHNS and CDR2 SASEGT. The CDR3 sequence is 13 residues long. CDR3 DNA: TGTGCCAGCACCGAGGGGAAGAACTATGGCTACACCTTC. This encodes CASTEGKNYGYTF.

In its sample, this clonotype was seen many times. V and J are TRBV19 and TRBJ1-5, with 7 nucleotides matching TRBD1. The CDR3 runs to 17 residues. The V gene's germline CDR1 is LNHDA and CDR2 SQIVND (reference sequence). Trimming took 3 bases from V and 7 from J; bases not matched to a gene: 15. The CDR3 bases are TGTGCCAGTAGTATCCCGCGACAGGGTAGGGTGGACCAGCCCCAGCATTTT. Amino acids: CASSIPRQGRVDQPQHF.

There are a few counts of this clonotype. The J gene is TRBJ2-5, the V gene TRBV4-1, with TRBD1 matching 7 bases. The germline CDR1 and CDR2 sequences are MGHRA and YSYEKL. The junction had 4 bases not matched to a gene; V was cut back by 0 bases and J by 6 bases. The CDR3 consists of 14 residues. CDR3 coding DNA: TGCGCCAGCAGCCAAGACAGGGGGATGAAGACCCAGTACTTC. Protein: CASSQDRGMKTQYF.

The chain has TRBV27 and TRBJ2-7; 10 bases map to TRBD1. CDR1 and CDR2 from the germline V gene are MNHEY and SMNVEV (reference sequence). This CDR3 region has 17 residues. The V gene end was trimmed by 5 bases and the J gene end by 3 bases; junction bases not matched to a gene: 13. In DNA, the CDR3 is TGTGCCAGCAGTCCGACCCTCAAGACAGGGGGCTTCTACGAGCAGTACTTC. Translating it yields CASSPTLKTGGFYEQYF.